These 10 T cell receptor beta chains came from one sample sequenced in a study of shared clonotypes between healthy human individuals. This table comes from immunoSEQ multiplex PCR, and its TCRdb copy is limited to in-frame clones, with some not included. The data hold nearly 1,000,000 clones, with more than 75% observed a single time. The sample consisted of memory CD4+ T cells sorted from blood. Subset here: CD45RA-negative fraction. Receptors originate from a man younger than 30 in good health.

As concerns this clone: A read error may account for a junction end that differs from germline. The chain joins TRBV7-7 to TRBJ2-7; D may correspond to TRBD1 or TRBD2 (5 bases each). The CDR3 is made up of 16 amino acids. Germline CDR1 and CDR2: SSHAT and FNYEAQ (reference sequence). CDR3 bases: TGTGCTAGCAGCCTCAAGGGGACCCAATTCCAATACGAGCAGTACTTC. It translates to CASSLKGTQFQYEQYF.

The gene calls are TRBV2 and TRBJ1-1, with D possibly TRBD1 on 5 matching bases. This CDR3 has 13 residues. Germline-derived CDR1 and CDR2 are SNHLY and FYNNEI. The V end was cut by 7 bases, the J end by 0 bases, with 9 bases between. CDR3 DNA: TGTGCCAGCACCTCGACAGTGAACACTGAAGCTTTCTTT. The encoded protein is CASTSTVNTEAFF.

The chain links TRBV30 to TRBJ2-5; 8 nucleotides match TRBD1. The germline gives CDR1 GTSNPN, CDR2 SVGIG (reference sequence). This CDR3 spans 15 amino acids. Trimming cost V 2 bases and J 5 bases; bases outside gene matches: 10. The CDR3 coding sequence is TGTGCCTGGAGTCGAGGACAGGGAGATGGGGAGACCCAGTACTTC. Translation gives CAWSRGQGDGETQYF. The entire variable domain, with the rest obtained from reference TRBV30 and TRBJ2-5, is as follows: SQTIHQWPATLVQPVGSPLSLECTVEGTSNPNLYWYRQAAGRGLQLLFYSVGIGQISSEVPQNLSASRPQDRQFILSSKKLLLSDSGFYLCAWSRGQGDGETQYFGPGTRLLVL.

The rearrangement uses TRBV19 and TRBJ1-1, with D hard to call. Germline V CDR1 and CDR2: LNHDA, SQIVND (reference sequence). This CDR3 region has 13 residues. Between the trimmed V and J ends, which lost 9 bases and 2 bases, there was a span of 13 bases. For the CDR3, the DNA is TGTGCCAGCGAATCCGATGCAAACACTGAAGCTTTCTTT. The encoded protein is CASESDANTEAFF.

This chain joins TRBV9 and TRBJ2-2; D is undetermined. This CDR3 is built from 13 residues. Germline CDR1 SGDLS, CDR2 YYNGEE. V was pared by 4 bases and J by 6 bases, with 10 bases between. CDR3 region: CASSSNTAGELFF. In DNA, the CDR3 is TGTGCCAGCAGCTCAAACACGGCCGGGGAGCTGTTTTTT.

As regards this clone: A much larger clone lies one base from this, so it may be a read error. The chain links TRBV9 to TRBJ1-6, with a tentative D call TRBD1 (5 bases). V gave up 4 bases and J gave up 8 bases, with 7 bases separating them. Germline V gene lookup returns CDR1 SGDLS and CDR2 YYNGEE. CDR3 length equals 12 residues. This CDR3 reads CASSPGDSPLHF. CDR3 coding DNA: TGTGCCAGCAGCCCGGGGGATTCACCCCTCCACTTT.

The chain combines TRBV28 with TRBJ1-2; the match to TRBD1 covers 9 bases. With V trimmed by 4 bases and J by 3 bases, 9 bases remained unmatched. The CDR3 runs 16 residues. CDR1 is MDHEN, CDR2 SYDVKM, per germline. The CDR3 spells CASSSRPRQGDYGYTF. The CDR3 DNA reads TGTGCCAGCAGTTCGCGCCCCAGACAGGGGGACTATGGCTACACCTTC.

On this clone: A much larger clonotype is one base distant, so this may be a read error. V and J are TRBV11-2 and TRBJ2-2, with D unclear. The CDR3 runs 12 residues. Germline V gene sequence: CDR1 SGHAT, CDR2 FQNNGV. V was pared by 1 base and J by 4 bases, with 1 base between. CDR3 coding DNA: TGTGCCAGCAGCTTAGCCACCGGGGAGCTGTTTTTT. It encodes CASSLATGELFF.

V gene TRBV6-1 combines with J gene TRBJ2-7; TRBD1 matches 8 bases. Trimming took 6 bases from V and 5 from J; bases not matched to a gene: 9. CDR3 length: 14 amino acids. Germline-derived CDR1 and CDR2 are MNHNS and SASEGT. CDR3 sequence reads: CASRDTGGRNEQYF. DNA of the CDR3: TGTGCCAGCAGGGATACAGGGGGAAGGAACGAGCAGTACTTC.

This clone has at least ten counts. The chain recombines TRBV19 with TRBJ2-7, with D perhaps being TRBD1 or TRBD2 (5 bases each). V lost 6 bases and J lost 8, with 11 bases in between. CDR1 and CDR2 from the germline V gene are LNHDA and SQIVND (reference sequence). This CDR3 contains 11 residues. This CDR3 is CASRGDVKQYF. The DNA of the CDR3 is TGTGCCAGTAGGGGGGACGTGAAGCAGTACTTC.